Following are 30 T cell receptor beta chains from one sample sequenced in a study of blood T cell repertoires in COVID-19. The repertoire was sequenced with immunoSEQ multiplex PCR; TCRdb's copy has only in-frame clones and lacks some. The repertoire holds about 45,000 clones, with about 80% as singletons. The specimen sequenced was peripheral blood. These receptors were taken from a man in his 70s with acute or convalescent COVID-19.

The chain carries TRBV25-1 and TRBJ2-5, with a weak D call TRBD2 (7 bases). Germline CDR1 and CDR2: MGHDK and SYGVNS. V lost 3 bases to trimming and J lost 4 bases, with 15 bases between them. The CDR3 loop spans 15 amino acids. CDR3 residues: CASSDPGGRRETQYF. CDR3 nucleotide sequence: TGTGCCAGCAGTGATCCGGGGGGCCGAAGAGAGACCCAGTACTTC. Together with reference TRBV25-1 and TRBJ2-5, the CDR3 gives the full variable domain: EADIYQTPRYLVIGTGKKITLECSQTMGHDKMYWYQQDPGMELHLIHYSYGVNSTEKGDLSSESTVSRIRTEHFPLTLESARPSHTSQYLCASSDPGGRRETQYFGPGTRLLVL.

The gene calls are TRBV7-2 and TRBJ2-1; the D is unclear. Germline loops: CDR1 SGHTA, CDR2 FQGNSA. This CDR3 has 18 residues. Trimming took off 6 bases at V and 0 bases at J, with 21 bases between the two ends. The CDR3 bases are TGTGCCAGCAGGAATTCGCTGGGCCACTCAAGCTCCTACAATGAGCAGTTCTTC. This codes for CASRNSLGHSSSYNEQFF.

This clone was found a few times. The V gene is TRBV7-6, the J gene TRBJ1-5, with D possibly being TRBD1 (5 bases). This CDR3 comprises 15 residues. The germline V and J ends were trimmed by 1 base and 7 bases, with 14 bases remaining between them. Germline CDR1 and CDR2: SGHVS and FNYEAQ. CDR3 coding DNA: TGTGCCAGCAGCTTAGGGGCAGGGATCGAACAGCCCCAGCATTTT. Translated: CASSLGAGIEQPQHF.

CDR3 region: CASSLDSVFRGSADTQYF. The CDR3 DNA follows: TGTGCCAGCAGCTTGGATTCTGTGTTCAGGGGGTCCGCAGATACGCAGTATTTT. The chain employs TRBV5-4 and TRBJ2-3; 7 nucleotides align to TRBD1. Per germline, CDR1 SGHNT and CDR2 YYREEE (reference sequence). This CDR3 region has 18 residues. Trimming removed 0 bases from V and 4 bases from J; junction bases left unmatched: 14.

This rearrangement joins TRBV7-9 to TRBJ2-7; D ambiguous. This CDR3 spans 16 amino acids. The germline gives CDR1 SEHNR, CDR2 FQNEAQ (reference sequence). V lost 4 bases to trimming and J lost 6 bases, with 22 bases between them. This CDR3 reads CASSSTNSKSWIEQYF. The CDR3 nucleotides read TGTGCCAGCAGCTCGACCAACAGTAAAAGTTGGATCGAGCAGTACTTC.

The chain employs TRBV6-6 and TRBJ1-3; 7 bases are a match to TRBD1. The CDR3 extends over 15 amino acids. V lost 5 bases, J lost 4 bases, and 8 bases stayed unmatched. CDR1 MNHNY and CDR2 SVGAGI come from the germline V gene (reference sequence). In nucleotides, the CDR3 is TGTGCCAGCAGTAGAAGGACAGGCACAGGAAACACCATATATTTT. Amino acids: CASSRRTGTGNTIYF.

The V call is TRBV19, the J call TRBJ1-2; 9 nucleotides align to TRBD1. CDR1 LNHDA and CDR2 SQIVND come from the germline V gene (reference sequence). V shed 5 bases and J 7 bases; nucleotides not matched to a gene: 14. The CDR3 is 16 residues long. CDR3 region: CASSLPYRGRRGGYTF. In DNA form, the CDR3 reads TGTGCCAGTAGTCTACCGTACAGGGGGCGCCGTGGTGGCTACACCTTC. The whole variable domain, filled in from reference TRBV19 and TRBJ1-2, reads DGGITQSPKYLFRKEGQNVTLSCEQNLNHDAMYWYRQDPGQGLRLIYYSQIVNDFQKGDIAEGYSVSREKKESFPLTVTSAQKNPTAFYLCASSLPYRGRRGGYTFGSGTRLTVV.

The chain combines TRBV2 with TRBJ1-2, with D perhaps TRBD1 (5 bases). This CDR3 has 14 residues. Germline V CDR1 and CDR2: SNHLY, FYNNEI. The V and J ends lost 2 bases and 6 bases respectively, with 13 bases between them. CDR3 sequence (DNA): TGTGCCAGCAGTGAAAGGGGCAGGGCCCATGGCTACACCTTC. As protein: CASSERGRAHGYTF.

Only a few counts were recorded for this clone. This chain links TRBV4-1 with TRBJ1-4, with 8 bases fitting TRBD1. V trimming: 1 base; J trimming: 11 bases; junction bases outside the gene matches: 9. Germline CDR1 and CDR2: MGHRA and YSYEKL. The CDR3 is 15 residues long. CDR3 sequence reads: CASSQVSGQGLKLFF. CDR3 nucleotides: TGCGCCAGCAGCCAAGTTTCTGGACAGGGCCTTAAACTGTTTTTT.

The chain combines TRBV7-2 with TRBJ2-5, with 7 bases fitting TRBD1. J was trimmed by 5 bases and V by 1 base; bases with no gene match: 4. There are 14 residues in the CDR3. CDR1 is SGHTA, CDR2 FQGNSA, per germline. CDR3: CASSLGDSVETQYF. The CDR3 region has the DNA TGTGCCAGCAGCTTAGGGGACAGTGTGGAGACCCAGTACTTC.

This clone was detected only once. The genes are TRBV20-1 and TRBJ2-1; a possible D gene is TRBD2 (6 bases). CDR1 and CDR2 (germline): DFQATT, SNEGSKA (reference sequence). This CDR3 is 11 amino acids long. Trimming removed 5 bases at V and 7 bases at J, with 9 bases between. The CDR3 protein is CSALRGNEQFF. The CDR3, as DNA: TGCAGTGCTCTTCGGGGGAATGAGCAGTTCTTC.

This clone showed up just a few times. The J gene is TRBJ2-7, the V gene TRBV15, with D uncertain. This CDR3 spans 13 amino acids. Trimming shortened V by 0 bases and J by 3 bases, and 6 bases separated the two germline ends. Germline V lookup: CDR1 LNHNV, CDR2 YYDKDF (reference sequence). The CDR3 loop reads CATSRELGYEQYF. The CDR3 DNA reads TGTGCCACCAGCAGAGAACTCGGCTACGAGCAGTACTTC.

In this sample, this clone turned up a few times. This chain connects TRBV10-3 to TRBJ1-6; D ambiguous. V was pared by 6 bases and J by 2 bases, with 8 bases between. CDR3 length equals 14 residues. Germline CDR1 reads ENHRY; CDR2 reads SYGVKD. In DNA form, the CDR3 reads TGTGCCATCAGGAATACAGCCTATAATTCACCCCTCCACTTT. Protein product: CAIRNTAYNSPLHF.

The chain has TRBV4-2 and TRBJ2-3; D remains ambiguous. V lost 4 bases and J 6 bases, leaving 14 bases between the germline ends. This CDR3 region has 14 residues. The germline gives CDR1 LGHNA, CDR2 YNFKEQ. The CDR3 DNA is TGTGCCAGCAGCCCGCTGCGTTTCGGGGATACGCAGTATTTT. The encoded protein is CASSPLRFGDTQYF.

The V gene is TRBV7-2, the J gene TRBJ1-5, with TRBD1 matching over 8 bases. This CDR3 spans 13 amino acids. CDR1 and CDR2 from the germline V gene are SGHTA and FQGNSA. J was trimmed by 7 bases and V by 6 bases; bases with no gene match: 5. The DNA for the CDR3 is TGTGCCAGCAGTCAGGGGGCAAGGCAGCCCCAGCATTTT. This codes for CASSQGARQPQHF.

The rearrangement joins TRBV9 to TRBJ1-1, with TRBD1 identical over 7 bases. This CDR3 region has 15 residues. The V gene's germline CDR1 is SGDLS and CDR2 YYNGEE. V dropped 3 bases and J dropped 1; count of bases not matched to a gene: 6. DNA for the CDR3: TGTGCCAGCAGCGACAACAGGGGACAGAACACTGAAGCTTTCTTT. Translating gives CASSDNRGQNTEAFF.

The rearrangement links TRBV10-3 to TRBJ1-5; 7 bases fit TRBD1. Germline CDR1 is ENHRY and CDR2 is SYGVKD. The junction had 4 bases not matched to a gene; V was cut back by 1 base and J by 7 bases. CDR3 length equals 14 residues. CDR3 bases: TGTGCCATCAGTGAGTGGGCAGGGGGGCAGCCCCAGCATTTT. It yields the protein CAISEWAGGQPQHF.

The V and J genes are TRBV5-8 and TRBJ2-5; 9 nucleotides align to TRBD2. The V gene end was trimmed by 4 bases and the J gene end by 6 bases; junction bases not matched to a gene: 7. Germline values: CDR1 SGHTS, CDR2 YDEGEE. The CDR3 is 14 residues long. CDR3 nucleotides: TGTGCCAGCAGCCTAGGACTAGCGTCCCAGACCCAGTACTTC. It yields the protein CASSLGLASQTQYF.

A note on this clone: In the same sample, other DNA sequences code for this CDR3. The gene calls are TRBV6-2 or TRBV6-3 and TRBJ1-5; D is unresolved. Trimming removed 2 bases from V and 4 bases from J, with 9 bases in between. There are 14 residues in the CDR3. Germline lookup yields CDR1 MNHEY and CDR2 SVGEGT. This chain's CDR3 is CASSYRDTNQPQHF. CDR3 DNA sequence: TGTGCCAGCAGTTACAGAGACACGAATCAGCCCCAGCATTTT.

This chain joins TRBV7-9 and TRBJ1-4, with 7 positions matching TRBD1. The CDR3 extends over 15 amino acids. Trimming removed 6 bases from V and 5 bases from J; junction bases left unmatched: 9. Germline V gives CDR1 SEHNR, CDR2 FQNEAQ (reference sequence). This CDR3 reads CASRPAGTANEKLFF. DNA of the CDR3: TGTGCCAGCAGACCCGCCGGGACAGCGAATGAAAAACTGTTTTTT.

This rearrangement joins TRBV7-2 to TRBJ1-2; 11 bases fit TRBD1. The V gene end was trimmed by 4 bases and the J gene end by 2 bases; junction bases not matched to a gene: 6. The V gene's germline CDR1 is SGHTA and CDR2 FQGNSA. The CDR3 has 16 residues. The CDR3 nucleotides are TGTGCCAGCAGCTCGGGCGGGACAGGGGGAAACTATGGCTACACCTTC. This gives the protein CASSSGGTGGNYGYTF.

The chain combines TRBV5-1 with TRBJ2-7, with TRBD2 matching over 10 bases. This CDR3 region has 15 residues. V was clipped by 7 bases and J by 1 base; unmatched bases: 8. Looked up from germline, CDR1 is SGHRS and CDR2 is YFSETQ. For the CDR3, the DNA is TGCGCCAGCCGCGCCGGGACTAGCGTTTCCTACGAGCAGTACTTC. As protein: CASRAGTSVSYEQYF.

The chain is built from TRBV20-1 and TRBJ2-1; D remains ambiguous. Looked up from germline, CDR1 is DFQATT and CDR2 is SNEGSKA (reference sequence). Trimming cost V 0 bases and J 7 bases, with 4 bases left between them. The length of the CDR3 is 11 residues. This CDR3 reads CSARDANEQFF. DNA of the CDR3: TGCAGTGCTAGAGATGCGAATGAGCAGTTCTTC.

V is TRBV6-5 and J is TRBJ1-3; D call uncertain. V lost 0 bases to trimming and J lost 1 base, with 7 bases between them. The CDR3 has 15 amino acids. Germline CDR1 MNHEY, CDR2 SVGAGI. In DNA form, the CDR3 reads TGTGCCAGCAGTTACTCGAGTCGGTCTGGAAACACCATATATTTT. It translates to CASSYSSRSGNTIYF.

This sequence joins TRBV9 and TRBJ1-2, with 7 bases that match TRBD1. CDR1 is SGDLS and CDR2 is YYNGEE in the germline V gene. The CDR3 is made up of 13 amino acids. V was pared by 4 bases and J by 4 bases, with 4 bases of the junction left unmatched. CDR3 amino acids: CASSTGQAYGYTF. The CDR3 nucleotides are TGTGCCAGCAGCACAGGACAGGCCTATGGCTACACCTTC.

The sample holds a few counts of this clone. The chain couples TRBV2 to TRBJ1-1; weak D call: TRBD1 (6 bases). The germline gives CDR1 SNHLY, CDR2 FYNNEI. The CDR3 extends over 14 amino acids. Trimming removed 6 bases from V and 1 base from J, with 12 bases in between. The CDR3: CASRADRQNTEAFF. The CDR3 nucleotides are TGTGCCAGCAGGGCAGACAGGCAGAACACTGAAGCTTTCTTT.

The chain combines TRBV20-1 with TRBJ1-1; no reliable D call. Germline V gene sequence: CDR1 DFQATT, CDR2 SNEGSKA (reference sequence). V lost 3 bases to trimming and J lost 7 bases, with 12 bases between them. The CDR3 length is 12 residues. CDR3 DNA: TGCAGTGCTAGTCCGGGGAGACTTGAAGCTTTCTTT. Amino acid sequence: CSASPGRLEAFF.

The chain combines TRBV2 with TRBJ2-7; D uncertain. This CDR3 region has 11 residues. Germline V gene sequence: CDR1 SNHLY, CDR2 FYNNEI. V shed 5 bases and J shed 5 bases, with 7 bases lying between them. CDR3 loop: CASSWLDEQYF. In nucleotides, the CDR3 is TGTGCCAGCAGTTGGCTAGACGAGCAGTACTTC.

This clone occurred once. V is TRBV7-2 and J is TRBJ2-7; 8 nucleotides line up with TRBD1. The CDR3 is made up of 15 amino acids. Germline lookup yields CDR1 SGHTA and CDR2 FQGNSA. J was trimmed by 4 bases and V by 5 bases; bases with no gene match: 10. DNA of the CDR3: TGTGCCAGCAGCGTCCGGCCAGGGGGCGAGTACGAGCAGTACTTC. Translated, it gives CASSVRPGGEYEQYF.

The chain links TRBV7-9 to TRBJ2-2; D is perhaps TRBD1 (6 bases). Germline lookup yields CDR1 SEHNR and CDR2 FQNEAQ (reference sequence). V gave up 1 base and J gave up 9 bases, with 9 bases separating them. This CDR3 is built from 13 residues. Here the CDR3 DNA reads TGTGCCAGCAGCTTAGAGGGGGTCCGGGAGCTGTTTTTT. It encodes CASSLEGVRELFF.